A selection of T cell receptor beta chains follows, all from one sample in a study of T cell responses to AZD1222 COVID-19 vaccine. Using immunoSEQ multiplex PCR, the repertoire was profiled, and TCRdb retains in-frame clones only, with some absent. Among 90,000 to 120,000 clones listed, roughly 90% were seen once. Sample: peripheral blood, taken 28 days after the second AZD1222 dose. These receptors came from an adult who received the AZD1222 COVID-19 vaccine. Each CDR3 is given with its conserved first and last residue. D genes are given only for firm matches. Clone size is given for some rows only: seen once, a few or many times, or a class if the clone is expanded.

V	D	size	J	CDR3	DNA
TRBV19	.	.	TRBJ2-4	CASRDSQLAKNIQYF	TGTGCCAGTAGAGACAGCCAGCTAGCCAAAAACATTCAGTACTTC
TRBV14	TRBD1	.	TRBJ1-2	CASSQAIQGASLGGYTF	TGTGCCAGCAGCCAAGCGATCCAGGGGGCATCTTTAGGCGGCTACACCTTC
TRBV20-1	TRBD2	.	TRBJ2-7	CSASPLAGGGEQYF	TGCAGTGCAAGTCCCCTGGCGGGAGGCGGTGAGCAGTACTTC
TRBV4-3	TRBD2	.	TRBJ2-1	CASSQDPSGRGRVGEQFF	TGCGCCAGCAGCCAAGACCCTAGCGGGAGAGGCCGAGTGGGTGAGCAGTTCTTC
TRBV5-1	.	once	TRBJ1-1	CASRGDTEAFF	TGCGCCAGCAGAGGGGACACTGAAGCTTTCTTT
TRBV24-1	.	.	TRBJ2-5	CATQGGGETQYF	TGTGCCACCCAGGGGGGCGGAGAGACCCAGTACTTC
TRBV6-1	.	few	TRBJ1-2	CASSEVSAGYTF	TGTGCCAGCAGTGAAGTTTCGGCGGGCTACACCTTC
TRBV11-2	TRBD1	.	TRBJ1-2	CASSLGRGDGYTF	TGTGCCAGCAGCTTAGGCAGGGGGGATGGCTACACCTTC
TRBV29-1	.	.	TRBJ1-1	CSVVRERGVTEAFF	TGCAGCGTTGTAAGGGAGAGGGGCGTTACTGAAGCTTTCTTT
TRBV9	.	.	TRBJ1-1	CASSAQEGMNTEAFF	TGTGCCAGCAGCGCCCAGGAAGGGATGAACACTGAAGCTTTCTTT
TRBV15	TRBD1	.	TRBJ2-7	CATSGGTGAYEQYF	TGTGCCACCAGCGGGGGGACAGGAGCCTACGAGCAGTACTTC
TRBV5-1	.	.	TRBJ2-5	CASRAGLSLETQYF	TGCGCCAGCAGAGCGGGCCTAAGCTTGGAGACCCAGTACTTC
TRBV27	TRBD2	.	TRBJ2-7	CASRRHRLADTEQYF	TGTGCCAGCAGAAGACACCGACTAGCGGATACAGAGCAGTACTTC
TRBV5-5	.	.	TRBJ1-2	CASSLYAEPGYGYTF	TGTGCCAGCAGCTTGTATGCAGAACCTGGCTATGGCTACACCTTC
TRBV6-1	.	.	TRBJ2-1	CASSESGAANNEQFF	TGTGCCAGCAGTGAATCAGGGGCTGCCAACAATGAGCAGTTCTTC
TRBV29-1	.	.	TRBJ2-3	CSVVESSADTQYF	TGCAGCGTTGTGGAGTCTAGCGCAGATACGCAGTATTTT
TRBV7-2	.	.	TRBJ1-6	CASSLEAGSNSPLHF	TGTGCCAGCAGCTTAGAGGCTGGGTCCAATTCACCCCTCCACTTT
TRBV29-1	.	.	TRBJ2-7	CSVAETYEQYF	TGCAGCGTTGCAGAAACTTACGAGCAGTACTTC
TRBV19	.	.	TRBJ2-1	CATRRKNSYNEQFF	TGTGCCACCAGGAGGAAGAACTCCTACAATGAGCAGTTCTTC
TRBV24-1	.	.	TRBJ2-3	CATSVPGNADTQYF	.
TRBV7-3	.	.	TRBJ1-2	CASSPTGEGGYTF	TGTGCCAGCAGCCCCACCGGGGAAGGAGGCTACACCTTC
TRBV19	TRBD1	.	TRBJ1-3	CASRPDRVSGNTIYF	TGTGCCAGTAGACCCGACAGGGTCTCTGGAAACACCATATATTTT
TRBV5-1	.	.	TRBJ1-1	CASTIGHNLNTEAFF	TGCGCCAGCACTATTGGTCACAACTTGAACACTGAAGCTTTCTTT
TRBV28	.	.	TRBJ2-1	CASSPPARGTEQFF	TGTGCCAGCAGTCCCCCGGCCCGGGGGACAGAGCAGTTCTTC
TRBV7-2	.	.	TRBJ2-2	CASSLVRQGLVELFF	TGTGCCAGCAGCTTAGTCAGGCAGGGTCTGGTGGAGCTGTTTTTT
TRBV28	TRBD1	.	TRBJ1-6	CASSIRQGRSPLHF	TGTGCCAGCAGTATAAGACAGGGGAGGTCACCCCTCCACTTT
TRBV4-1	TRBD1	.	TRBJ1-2	CASSLDRADGYTF	TGCGCCAGCAGCCTGGACAGGGCGGACGGCTACACCTTC
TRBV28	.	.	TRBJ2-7	CASNRATLNYEQYF	TGTGCCAGCAACAGGGCGACGCTGAATTACGAGCAGTACTTC
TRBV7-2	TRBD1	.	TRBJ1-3	CASSQLIWDRASGNTIYF	TGTGCCAGCAGCCAGTTGATATGGGACAGGGCTTCTGGAAACACCATATATTTT
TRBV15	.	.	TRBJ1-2	CATSRNLERRAAGYTF	TGTGCCACCAGCAGAAATCTAGAAAGGAGAGCGGCAGGCTACACCTTC
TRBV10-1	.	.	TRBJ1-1	CASSEQVHTEAFF	TGCGCCAGCAGTGAGCAGGTGCACACTGAAGCTTTCTTT
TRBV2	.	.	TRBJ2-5	CASRPTPGQETQYF	TGTGCCAGCAGACCTACCCCAGGGCAAGAGACCCAGTACTTC
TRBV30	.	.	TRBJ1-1	CAWSLAGGEAFF	TGTGCCTGGAGTTTGGCTGGGGGTGAAGCTTTCTTT
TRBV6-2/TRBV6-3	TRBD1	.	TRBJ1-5	CASSQGVGNQPQHF	TGTGCCAGCAGCCAGGGGGTGGGCAATCAGCCCCAGCATTTT
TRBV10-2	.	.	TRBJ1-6	CASRYSGREFTALHF	TGCGCCAGCAGATATTCGGGTCGGGAATTCACCGCCCTCCACTTT
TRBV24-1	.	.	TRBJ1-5	CATSQRQPQHF	TGTGCCACCAGCCAACGACAGCCCCAGCATTTT
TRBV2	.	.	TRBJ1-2	CASSEGGVSFYGYTF	TGTGCCAGCAGTGAAGGGGGTGTCAGCTTCTATGGCTACACCTTC
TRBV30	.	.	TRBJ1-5	CASGSGAGNQPQHF	TGTGCCTCGGGGAGTGGGGCGGGCAATCAGCCCCAGCATTTT
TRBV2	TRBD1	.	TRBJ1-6	CASTGTGAFTLHF	TGTGCCAGCACTGGGACAGGGGCTTTTACCCTCCACTTT
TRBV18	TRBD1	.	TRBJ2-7	CASSPFPATGREQYF	TGTGCCAGCTCACCATTTCCCGCGACAGGGCGGGAGCAGTACTTC
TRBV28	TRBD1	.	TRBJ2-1	CASSSAPGQFDNEQFF	TGTGCCAGCAGTTCCGCGCCGGGACAGTTTGACAATGAGCAGTTCTTC
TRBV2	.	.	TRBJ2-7	CASSEEAVPNNEQYF	TGTGCCAGCAGTGAAGAGGCAGTTCCGAACAACGAGCAGTACTTC
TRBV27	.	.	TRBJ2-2	CASSSLQGNTGELFF	TGTGCCAGCAGTTCGCTCCAGGGGAACACCGGGGAGCTGTTTTTT
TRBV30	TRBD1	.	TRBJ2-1	CAWMRGQGNNEQFF	TGTGCCTGGATGAGGGGACAGGGTAACAATGAGCAGTTCTTC